This T cell receptor (beta chain) was identified in a study of vaccination and CD4 T cells after COVID-19. Cultured CD4+ T cell DNA was sequenced using the Oncomine TCR Beta short-read assay. One entry per CDR3 protein, called by TCRdb with MiXCR from the PCR reads. Here the sample spans some 18,000 distinct CDR3 sequences, about 73% being singletons. As to this clonotype: Its cognate antigen is unknown.

Described treatment: approximately nine-day PBMC culture with coronavirus spike peptide pools or control peptides (ViraFEST assay). In the ViraFEST assay, peptide-pool expansion preceded TCR sequencing of expanded clonotypes. Germline V CDR1 and CDR2: MDHEN, SYDVKM. The CDR3 runs 14 residues. Trimming cost V 6 bases and J 2 bases; bases outside gene matches: 4. General study results and limits: Reactive clone data from convalescent patients indicated a median of about 90% appearing only post-vaccination.

The TCR comes from a human donor who had recovered from COVID-19. The sequenced material came from CD4+ T cells from blood, cultured in vitro. The rearrangement links TRBV28 to TRBJ1-5, with TRBD1 matching 7 bases. CDR3 sequence: CASRDRLGNQPQHF. The CDR3 nucleotides are TGTGCCAGCAGGGACAGGCTAGGCAATCAGCCCCAGCATTTT. Variable domain in full (rest from reference TRBV28 and TRBJ1-5): DVKVTQSSRYLVKRTGEKVFLECVQDMDHENMFWYRQDPGLGLRLIYFSYDVKMKEKGDIPEGYSVSREKKERFSLILESASTNQTSMYLCASRDRLGNQPQHFGDGTRLSIL.